The TCR beta chain described here comes from a study of T cell responses to AZD1222 COVID-19 vaccine. Study results and caveats: An increase in Spike-specific TCR breadth and depth was observed after two AZD1222 doses. Spike regions recognized by vaccine-associated CD4 TCRs spanned the protein, led by 160-218 and 743-854.

Concerning this clone: Antigen specificity is unknown.

Looked up from germline, CDR1 is LNHDA and CDR2 is SQIVND (reference sequence). V shed 8 bases and J shed 2 bases, with 10 bases lying between them. The CDR3 runs to 12 residues. The assay was immunoSEQ multiplex PCR, and TCRdb's table has in-frame clones only and misses some. Of around 80,000 clones in the sample, about 85% were seen once. The source material was peripheral blood, sampled 28 days after the second AZD1222 dose. The chain has TRBV19 and TRBJ2-7, with D perhaps being TRBD1 or TRBD2 (5 bases each). The sequence was obtained from an adult who received the AZD1222 COVID-19 vaccine. The CDR3 coding sequence is TGTGCCAGTTGGGACGGAACCTACGAGCAGTACTTC. Translated, it gives CASWDGTYEQYF. The whole variable domain, remainder taken from reference TRBV19 and TRBJ2-7, is DGGITQSPKYLFRKEGQNVTLSCEQNLNHDAMYWYRQDPGQGLRLIYYSQIVNDFQKGDIAEGYSVSREKKESFPLTVTSAQKNPTAFYLCASWDGTYEQYFGPGTRLTVT.